The rows below give T cell receptor beta chains drawn from one sample of a study of CD8+CD57+ T cells in acquired aplastic anemia. One entry per CDR3 protein results from TCRdb running MiXCR on the reads. Among 150,000 to 200,000 distinct CDR3 sequences listed, less than 60% were seen once. The sample was sorted CD4+, CD8+, or CD8+CD57+ T cells (not recorded which) from PBMCs. The receptor set was obtained from a human donor with aplastic anemia. Both conserved end residues are part of each CDR3. The D gene is left open where the match is weak. Clone size is given for some rows only: seen once, a few or many times, or a class if the clone is expanded.

V gene	D gene	J gene	clone size	CDR3 DNA	CDR3 protein
TRBV10-3	NA	TRBJ2-7	NA	TGTGCCATCAGTGAGTACCATCTGTACGAGCAGTACTTC	CAISEYHLYEQYF
TRBV10-3	TRBD2	TRBJ2-5	NA	TGTGCCATCAGTGAGGGCGGGGGGGCCATAGAGACCCAGTACTTC	CAISEGGGAIETQYF
TRBV24-1	TRBD1	TRBJ1-2	few	TGTGCCACCAGTGACGCAAGGACAGGGGGAGGCTACACCTTC	CATSDARTGGGYTF
TRBV5-1	NA	TRBJ1-2	NA	TGCGCCAGCAGCTTGGTTTCAGGGTCGGACAATGGCTACACCTTC	CASSLVSGSDNGYTF
TRBV9	NA	TRBJ1-2	NA	TGTGCCAGCAGCGTAGGTGGGAACTATGGCTACACCTTC	CASSVGGNYGYTF
TRBV11-3	NA	TRBJ2-1	many	TGTGCCAGCAGCCTCCGGCCGTACAATGAGCAGTTCTTC	CASSLRPYNEQFF
TRBV6-5	NA	TRBJ1-5	many	TGTGCCAGCAGTTACGGGGATAATCAGCCCCAGCATTTT	CASSYGDNQPQHF
TRBV19	NA	TRBJ1-3	many	TGTGCCAGTAGTATCCTCGGCGGGACCTCTGGAAACACCATATATTTT	CASSILGGTSGNTIYF
TRBV10-3	TRBD1	TRBJ2-7	NA	TGTGCCATCAGTGCGGGACAGGGGGCGAGGGCGTACTTC	CAISAGQGARAYF
TRBV3-1	NA	TRBJ1-6	few	TGTGCCAGCAGCTTACAGAGAGGCAATTCACCCCTCCACTTT	CASSLQRGNSPLHF
TRBV18	NA	TRBJ2-1	NA	TGTGCCAGCTCACCCCCGTGGCAGGGCAGCGAGCAGTTCTTC	CASSPPWQGSEQFF
TRBV15	NA	TRBJ2-5	NA	TGTGCCACCAACAGAGATCGGGAATCGAGAGAGACCCAGTACTTC	CATNRDRESRETQYF
TRBV10-2	NA	TRBJ1-2	once	TGCGCCAGCCGCAGGGTTAATGGCTACACCTTC	CASRRVNGYTF
TRBV20-1	TRBD2	TRBJ2-1	once	TGCAGTGCGACAGGGACTAGCGGAGGCAATGAGCAGTTCTTC	CSATGTSGGNEQFF
TRBV19	NA	TRBJ1-2	many	TGTGCCAGCCACAAGTTCTTAAACTATGGCTACACCTTC	CASHKFLNYGYTF
TRBV10-3	TRBD1	TRBJ1-2	NA	TGTGCCAGCAGTTTCTTAGACAGGGAGGGCTATGGCTACACCTTC	CASSFLDREGYGYTF
TRBV11-1	TRBD2	TRBJ2-3	NA	TGTGCCAGCAGCTTAGGGGTCGGACTAGCGGGAGGGGGCAGCGGTACGCAGTATTTT	CASSLGVGLAGGGSGTQYF
TRBV7-9	NA	TRBJ2-2	many	TGTGCCAGCAGTCCCGCGGGCGGAGCGAACACCGGGGAGCTGTTTTTT	CASSPAGGANTGELFF
TRBV12-3/TRBV12-4	NA	TRBJ1-2	NA	TGTGCCAGCAGTTTATACAACTATGGCTACACCTTC	CASSLYNYGYTF
TRBV4-3	NA	TRBJ2-5	many	TGCGCCAGCAGCCAAGATCTGCTAGGTCAAGAGACCCAGTACTTC	CASSQDLLGQETQYF
TRBV9	NA	TRBJ1-3	NA	TGTGCCAGCAGCGTAGTGGGAAACACCATATATTTT	CASSVVGNTIYF
TRBV2	NA	TRBJ2-5	NA	TGTGCCAGCGGGACACAAGAGACCCAGTACTTC	CASGTQETQYF
TRBV6-2/TRBV6-3	NA	TRBJ1-1	many	TGTGCCAGCAGTTACTCGACAGTTACTGAAGCTTTCTTT	CASSYSTVTEAFF
TRBV20-1	NA	TRBJ2-7	many	TGCAGTGCTAGGAACCGGGACGTTCCCGAGCAGTACTTC	CSARNRDVPEQYF